The clone carrying this T cell receptor (beta chain) has just a few counts. Its antigen is not identified. In every patient, relapse followed autologous stem cell transplantation, while exposure to brentuximab vedotin differed. Patients had relapsed/refractory classical Hodgkin lymphoma with complete response, partial response or progressive disease as best response. This sample is drawn from a study of PD-1 blockade in classical Hodgkin lymphoma. Study-wide points: It was reported that newly diagnosed patients had less baseline TCR diversity than healthy donors. Compared with baseline, CD4+ but not CD8+ TCR diversity had risen significantly by C4D1.

Measured with immunoSEQ multiplex PCR; TCRdb has only the in-frame clones, and not every one. The sample records tens of thousands of clones, approximately 73% being singletons. The CDR3 length is 16 residues. This specimen was peripheral blood mononuclear cells (PBMCs), taken at baseline. The receptor was derived from a human donor with classical Hodgkin lymphoma. The chain joins TRBV21-1 to TRBJ1-1. TRBV21-1 is termed a pseudogene. CDR3 in DNA: TGTGCCAGCAGCAAAGGACCGGGAGGGGTGGGGGCTGAAGCTTTCTTT. Residues: CASSKGPGGVGAEAFF.